The present T cell receptor (beta chain) was sequenced within a study of OX40 agonist ivuxolimab in advanced cancers. Study-wide background: At doses from 0.01 to 10 mg/kg, patients were given intravenous ivuxolimab every 2 weeks.

Whole-study results and caveats: At 0.1-3.0 mg/kg, partial responders had clonal expansion among the lowest observed. The expanded peripheral T cells' antigen specificity was not determined.

Blood samples were obtained at baseline, cycle 4 day 1, and cycle 7 day 1. Measured with immunoSEQ multiplex PCR; TCRdb has only the in-frame clones, and not every one. Found here are tens of thousands of clones, over 80% of them singletons; the top ten hold about 14%. The CDR3 has 14 residues. The V gene's germline CDR1 is MDHEN and CDR2 SYDVKM. V lost 7 bases, J lost 2 bases, and 13 bases lay in between. On this clone: Its specificity is not known.

This clonotype originated in an adult with an advanced solid tumor such as melanoma, head and neck, liver or kidney cancer. The sample was CD4+ or CD8+ T cells sorted from blood, taken in a trial of the OX40 agonist ivuxolimab. V usage is TRBV28 and J usage is TRBJ2-3; D is perhaps TRBD1 (6 bases). Here the CDR3 reads CASTQGPYTDTQYF. The CDR3 DNA reads as TGTGCCAGCACCCAGGGGCCCTACACAGATACGCAGTATTTT.